This T cell receptor beta chain was identified in a study of T cell changes during pregnancy in multiple sclerosis. Looked up from germline, CDR1 is ENHRY and CDR2 is SYGVKD. CDR3 length: 14 residues. V gave up 7 bases and J gave up 3 bases, with 15 bases separating them. Method: immunoSEQ multiplex PCR; TCRdb's copy keeps in-frame clones and lacks some. The top ten hold about 0.3% of the sample, which has more than 60,000 clones, roughly nine tenths seen once. The sequences come from CD4+ T cells from peripheral blood mononuclear cells, collected in the third trimester of pregnancy. The sequence was collected from a female donor in good health, enrolled as a control in a pregnancy study. V and J are TRBV10-3 and TRBJ1-1; tentative D call: TRBD1 (5 bases). The CDR3 region has the DNA TGTGCCATCAAGCGGAGGGGAGTGGACACTGAAGCTTTCTTT. It specifies CAIKRRGVDTEAFF.